The next 2 T cell receptor beta chains were all read from a single sample in a study of blood T cell repertoires in COVID-19. Profiling relied on immunoSEQ multiplex PCR, and the TCRdb table lists in-frame clones only, not all of them. Among about 230,000 clones, more than 75% were seen once, and the ten largest hold approximately 0.89%. The sequenced sample consisted of peripheral blood. The receptors were gathered from a man aged 35-49 years with acute or convalescent COVID-19.

The gene calls are TRBV2 and TRBJ2-7, with 9 bases identical to TRBD1. CDR1 is SNHLY and CDR2 is FYNNEI in the germline V gene. J gave up 4 bases and V 6 bases, and 4 bases lay outside the gene matches. CDR3 size: 13 residues. In DNA form, the CDR3 reads TGTGCCAGCAGGATGACAGGGGGTTACGAGCAGTACTTC. Translation: CASRMTGGYEQYF.

The chain has TRBV19 and TRBJ1-1; 10 bases map to TRBD1. With 6 bases clipped from V and 3 bases from J, the junction kept 4 bases outside the gene matches. This CDR3 contains 14 residues. From germline, CDR1 is LNHDA and CDR2 SQIVND (reference sequence). The CDR3 coding sequence is TGTGCCAGTAGCCACGGGACAGGGGACACTGAAGCTTTCTTT. Translating gives CASSHGTGDTEAFF.